Shown below are 26 T cell receptor beta chains from a single sample sequenced in a study of shared clonotypes between healthy human individuals. Method: immunoSEQ multiplex PCR; TCRdb's copy keeps in-frame clones and lacks some. This sample yields about 2.2 million clones, of which under 95% are seen a single time; under 2% belongs to the top ten. Selected positively for CCR7 and CD45RO-negative, naive CD8 cells excluded terminally differentiated effector memory CD45RA+ cells. The sequencing input was naive CD8+ T cells from PBMCs. These receptors originate from a man between 18 and 29 years old in good health. Some clones in this sample may be carry-over from other donors' samples.

The rearrangement uses TRBV19 and TRBJ2-6; no firm D call. The CDR3 sequence is 15 residues long. CDR1 LNHDA and CDR2 SQIVND come from the germline V gene (reference sequence). Trimming cost V 0 bases and J 0 bases, with 3 bases left between them. The CDR3 is CASSIDVSGANVLTF. CDR3 sequence (DNA): TGTGCCAGTAGTATAGATGTCTCTGGGGCCAACGTCCTGACTTTC.

The chain couples TRBV5-1 to TRBJ2-7; D is unresolved. Germline V CDR1 and CDR2: SGHRS, YFSETQ. Trimming removed 1 base from V and 5 bases from J, with 10 bases in between. The CDR3 contains 13 residues. CDR3 sequence (DNA): TGCGCCAGCAGCTTGAAAGTTTTAAACGAGCAGTACTTC. It is translated as CASSLKVLNEQYF. Supplemented by reference TRBV5-1 and TRBJ2-7, the full variable domain reads KAGVTQTPRYLIKTRGQQVTLSCSPISGHRSVSWYQQTPGQGLQFLFEYFSETQRNKGNFPGRFSGRQFSNSRSEMNVSTLELGDSALYLCASSLKVLNEQYFGPGTRLTVT.

In DNA form, the CDR3 reads TGTGCCAGCAGCCAAGTGTTCCTAGGACAGGACTCCTACGAGCAGTACTTC. It translates to CASSQVFLGQDSYEQYF. This rearrangement joins TRBV4-2 to TRBJ2-7, with TRBD1 matching 7 bases. The CDR3 has 17 amino acids. Unmatched junction bases numbered 9, after V lost 1 base and J lost 0 bases. In germline, CDR1 is LGHNA, CDR2 YNFKEQ.

The chain couples TRBV6-5 to TRBJ2-2; TRBD1 matches 7 bases. Germline CDR1 reads MNHEY; CDR2 reads SVGAGI. V lost 4 bases to trimming and J lost 5 bases; unmatched junction nucleotides: 10. The CDR3 runs 16 residues. The CDR3 DNA reads TGTGCCAGCAGTTTAATCGAGGGGGCAGTAACCGGGGAGCTGTTTTTT. Translation: CASSLIEGAVTGELFF.

The CDR3 is CAWSDLGSETQYF. In DNA, the CDR3 is TGTGCCTGGAGTGATCTGGGGTCAGAGACCCAGTACTTC. The chain links TRBV30 to TRBJ2-5; D not resolved. Trimming removed 1 base at V and 4 bases at J, with 10 bases between. CDR3 size: 13 residues. Germline CDR1 and CDR2: GTSNPN and SVGIG (reference sequence).

The chain uses TRBV27 and TRBJ1-2; 9 nucleotides align to TRBD1. The CDR3 runs to 16 residues. J was trimmed by 5 bases and V by 4 bases; bases with no gene match: 11. CDR1 and CDR2 from the germline V gene are MNHEY and SMNVEV (reference sequence). CDR3 bases: TGTGCCAGCAGTTATGTCCCTGACAGGGGGTATTATGGCTACACCTTC. Residues: CASSYVPDRGYYGYTF.

The chain has TRBV14 and TRBJ2-7, with TRBD1 as a possible D gene (6 bases). Germline lookup yields CDR1 SGHDN and CDR2 FVKESK. The V end was cut by 7 bases, the J end by 7 bases, with 20 bases between. This CDR3 has 14 residues. As DNA, the CDR3 is TGTGCCAGCACCCCGGGACACCCGCCCGGGGAGCAGTACTTC. Amino acids: CASTPGHPPGEQYF.

The gene calls are TRBV5-5 and TRBJ1-2; 7 bases agree with TRBD1. Germline V gene lookup returns CDR1 SGHKS and CDR2 YYEKEE (reference sequence). This CDR3 has 13 amino acids. V gave up 0 bases and J gave up 6 bases; unmatched junction bases: 2. Here the CDR3 reads CASSLAGGDGYTF. The CDR3 region has the DNA TGTGCCAGCAGCTTGGCAGGGGGAGATGGCTACACCTTC. The full variable domain, with the rest looked up from reference TRBV5-5 and TRBJ1-2, is DAGVTQSPTHLIKTRGQQVTLRCSPISGHKSVSWYQQVLGQGPQFIFQYYEKEERGRGNFPDRFSARQFPNYSSELNVNALLLGDSALYLCASSLAGGDGYTFGSGTRLTVV.

This chain uses TRBV4-1 with TRBJ2-7; D might be TRBD2 (5 bases). Between the trimmed V and J ends, which lost 4 bases and 6 bases, there was a span of 25 bases. Per germline, CDR1 MGHRA and CDR2 YSYEKL. This CDR3 comprises 17 residues. CDR3: CASSLLVEASGAGEQYF. The CDR3 DNA follows: TGCGCCAGCAGCCTCCTTGTAGAGGCAAGTGGCGCGGGCGAGCAGTACTTC.

This clone was seen a single time. Other DNA sequences from this sample encode an identical CDR3 as well. This sequence joins TRBV29-1 and TRBJ2-2; D may be TRBD1 (5 bases). The length of the CDR3 is 10 residues. Germline V gives CDR1 SQVTM, CDR2 ANQGSEA. With 6 bases removed from V and 6 bases from J, the gap between germline ends came to 5 bases. CDR3 protein: CSVGAGELFF. Here the CDR3 DNA reads TGCAGCGTAGGGGCCGGGGAGCTGTTTTTT.

This clone occurred a few times. The chain employs TRBV13 and TRBJ1-2; D not certain. CDR3 length: 12 amino acids. V shed 5 bases and J shed 7 bases, with 11 bases lying between them. Germline V gene data show CDR1 as PRHDT and CDR2 as FYEKMQ (reference sequence). CDR3 sequence reads: CASSARGLGYTF. In DNA, the CDR3 is TGTGCCAGCAGCGCCCGGGGTCTTGGCTACACCTTC.

The rearrangement joins TRBV7-6 to TRBJ2-1, with 8 bases aligning to TRBD2. CDR1 is SGHVS and CDR2 is FNYEAQ in the germline V gene. CDR3 length: 15 residues. With V trimmed by 5 bases and J by 10 bases, 13 bases remained unmatched. Written as DNA, the CDR3 is TGTGCCAGCAGCCCAACGGGGGGGCCCCAATACGAGCAGTTCTTC. Translation gives CASSPTGGPQYEQFF.

As for this clone: The junction shows a germline mismatch at one end, possibly a read error. V is TRBV7-9 and J is TRBJ1-2; tentatively, D is TRBD1 (6 bases). The CDR3 runs 13 residues. Germline V gene sequence: CDR1 SEHNR, CDR2 FQNEAQ (reference sequence). CDR3 region: CASRRGNNHGYTF. The CDR3 DNA follows: TGTGCCAGCCGTAGGGGGAATAACCATGGCTACACCTTC.

The V call is TRBV11-2, the J call TRBJ1-1; no firm D call. This CDR3 has 16 amino acids. Per the germline V gene, CDR1 is SGHAT and CDR2 is FQNNGV. V was trimmed by 0 bases and J by 0 bases, leaving 11 bases between them. The CDR3 nucleotides are TGTGCCAGCAGCTTAGATCACCCAGTCATGAACACTGAAGCTTTCTTT. Amino acids: CASSLDHPVMNTEAFF.

A remark on this clone: The same CDR3 is also encoded by other DNA sequences in this sample. The chain recombines TRBV19 with TRBJ2-2; D unresolved. Trimming shortened V by 7 bases and J by 5 bases, and 5 bases separated the two germline ends. The CDR3 has 11 residues. Germline V gives CDR1 LNHDA, CDR2 SQIVND (reference sequence). CDR3 in DNA: TGTGCCAGTACCAATACCGGGGAGCTGTTTTTT. It codes for CASTNTGELFF.

The gene calls are TRBV6-5 and TRBJ2-1; D assignment may be TRBD1 or TRBD2 (5 bases each). Germline CDR1 is MNHEY and CDR2 is SVGAGI. The V gene lost 7 bases and the J gene lost 2 bases, with 12 bases spanning the gap. This CDR3 has 14 amino acids. CDR3: CASKGRIAYNEQFF. CDR3 DNA: TGTGCCAGCAAGGGACGAATCGCCTACAATGAGCAGTTCTTC.

The genes are TRBV19 and TRBJ2-1; D gene ambiguous. Germline CDR1 LNHDA, CDR2 SQIVND (reference sequence). The ends were cut back, 3 bases at V and 0 bases at J, with 12 bases in the middle. This CDR3 region has 16 residues. This CDR3 is CASSMILSGSYNEQFF. The CDR3 nucleotides are TGTGCCAGTAGTATGATCCTGTCCGGCTCCTACAATGAGCAGTTCTTC.

The V gene is TRBV7-2, the J gene TRBJ2-2; 11 nucleotides agree with TRBD2. The CDR3 is made up of 15 amino acids. Per the germline V gene, CDR1 is SGHTA and CDR2 is FQGNSA. J gave up 4 bases and V 6 bases, and 4 bases lay outside the gene matches. DNA of the CDR3: TGTGCCAGCAGAGTTAGCGGGAGGGTCACCGGGGAGCTGTTTTTT. This sequence encodes CASRVSGRVTGELFF. The whole variable domain, remainder taken from reference TRBV7-2 and TRBJ2-2, is GAGVSQSPSNKVTEKGKDVELRCDPISGHTALYWYRQSLGQGLEFLIYFQGNSAPDKSGLPSDRFSAERTGGSVSTLTIQRTQQEDSAVYLCASRVSGRVTGELFFGEGSRLTVL.

A note on this clone: Other DNA sequences in the sample encode the same CDR3. The chain has TRBV11-2 and TRBJ2-2; D ambiguous. Germline-derived CDR1 and CDR2 are SGHAT and FQNNGV. The CDR3 is made up of 11 amino acids. V lost 4 bases to trimming and J lost 4 bases, with 1 base between them. The CDR3: CASSSTGELFF. The DNA of the CDR3 is TGTGCCAGCAGCTCCACCGGGGAGCTGTTTTTT.

V is TRBV4-3 and J is TRBJ2-3; weak D call: TRBD2 (5 bases). V was clipped by 4 bases and J by 2 bases, with 16 bases between them. The germline V gene encodes CDR1 LGHNA and CDR2 YSLEER. There are 16 residues in the CDR3. CDR3 DNA sequence: TGCGCCAGCAGCCCCCTCACCGGGGTACCCACAGATACGCAGTATTTT. Translated: CASSPLTGVPTDTQYF.

The CDR3 spells CASSYRDKNTEAFF. The CDR3 coding sequence is TGTGCCAGCAGTTACCGGGACAAGAACACTGAAGCTTTCTTT. The V and J genes are TRBV6-5 and TRBJ1-1, with D possibly matching TRBD1 (6 bases). V shed 2 bases and J shed 1 base, with 8 bases lying between them. Germline V gene data show CDR1 as MNHEY and CDR2 as SVGAGI. The CDR3 covers 14 residues.

This rearrangement joins TRBV9 to TRBJ2-1; 9 bases fit TRBD1. The CDR3 runs to 17 residues. V shed 3 bases, J shed 2 bases, and the junction held 9 bases outside the gene matches. Germline V gives CDR1 SGDLS, CDR2 YYNGEE. In DNA form, the CDR3 reads TGTGCCAGCAGCGCCGGCCCCGACAGGGGGACCTACAATGAGCAGTTCTTC. It is translated as CASSAGPDRGTYNEQFF.

The chain links TRBV4-2 to TRBJ1-5; D may be TRBD1 (5 bases). V was shortened by 4 bases and J by 5 bases, with 12 bases between the two germline ends. The length of the CDR3 is 14 residues. Germline loops: CDR1 LGHNA, CDR2 YNFKEQ. The CDR3, as DNA: TGTGCCAGCAGCCCCCCCGGGGGGGATCAGCCCCAGCATTTT. Its translation: CASSPPGGDQPQHF.

The chain uses TRBV13 and TRBJ2-3; a weak D match, TRBD2 (5 bases). The V end was cut by 5 bases, the J end by 0 bases, with 12 bases between. Germline-derived CDR1 and CDR2 are PRHDT and FYEKMQ (reference sequence). The CDR3 has 15 amino acids. CDR3 region: CASSRPGGSTDTQYF. The CDR3 nucleotides read TGTGCCAGCAGCCGCCCGGGCGGGAGCACAGATACGCAGTATTTT.

This chain joins TRBV5-1 and TRBJ2-1, with TRBD1 identical over 11 bases. This CDR3 contains 14 residues. CDR1 SGHRS and CDR2 YFSETQ come from the germline V gene. Losses at the gene ends were 2 bases for V and 10 bases for J; bases not matched to a gene: 5. DNA for the CDR3: TGCGCCAGCAGCTTCGGACAGGGGGCTTTGGAGCAGTTCTTC. Its translation is CASSFGQGALEQFF.

As concerns this clone: The same CDR3 arises from other DNA sequences in this sample as well. The chain carries TRBV27 and TRBJ2-7; D possibly corresponds to TRBD2 (5 bases). The CDR3 extends over 14 amino acids. Trimming took off 2 bases at V and 3 bases at J, with 11 bases between the two ends. CDR1 is MNHEY, CDR2 SMNVEV, per germline (reference sequence). CDR3 in amino acids: CASSLVPSSYEQYF. The CDR3 region has the DNA TGTGCCAGCAGTTTAGTCCCTAGCAGCTACGAGCAGTACTTC.